Presented here are 6 T cell receptor beta chains from one specimen sequenced in a study of blood T cell repertoires in COVID-19. TCRdb's copy holds only in-frame clones and misses some; the assay was immunoSEQ multiplex PCR. The table records approximately 250,000 clones, roughly four fifths of them present only once. Sequencing was done on a sample of peripheral blood. The receptors were sampled from a man aged 50-60 years with acute or convalescent COVID-19.

The V call is TRBV6-5, the J call TRBJ1-1, with D possibly matching TRBD1 (6 bases). The V and J ends lost 6 bases and 4 bases respectively, with 15 bases between them. Germline CDR1 MNHEY, CDR2 SVGAGI. CDR3 length: 14 residues. The CDR3 is CASSQQGEGTEAFF. The CDR3 DNA sequence: TGTGCCAGCAGCCAACAGGGAGAGGGCACTGAAGCTTTCTTT.

The rearrangement joins TRBV9 to TRBJ1-5; D is unclear. Trimming removed 0 bases at V and 10 bases at J, with 14 bases between. Looked up from germline, CDR1 is SGDLS and CDR2 is YYNGEE. The CDR3 runs to 14 residues. CDR3 bases: TGTGCCAGCAGCGTAGGCGAACGGGATACTCCCCAGCATTTT. Translation gives CASSVGERDTPQHF.

The rearrangement joins TRBV7-6 to TRBJ2-7, with 8 positions matching TRBD1. With V trimmed by 1 base and J by 0 bases, 2 bases remained unmatched. The CDR3 spans 15 residues. CDR1 and CDR2 from the germline V gene are SGHVS and FNYEAQ. CDR3 sequence reads: CASSLGDRTSYEQYF. As DNA, the CDR3 is TGTGCCAGCAGCTTAGGGGACAGGACCTCCTACGAGCAGTACTTC.

V gene TRBV6-6 combines with J gene TRBJ1-1; TRBD1 matches 8 bases. Per the germline V gene, CDR1 is MNHNY and CDR2 is SVGAGI (reference sequence). V was pared by 6 bases and J by 1 base, with 4 bases of the junction left unmatched. The CDR3 runs 14 residues. The CDR3 coding sequence is TGTGCCAGCAGGTGGGGACAGGAGAACACTGAAGCTTTCTTT. Its protein is CASRWGQENTEAFF.

V usage is TRBV9 and J usage is TRBJ1-5, with D uncertain. The CDR3 is 15 residues long. The ends were cut back, 4 bases at V and 5 bases at J, with 16 bases in the middle. The V gene's germline CDR1 is SGDLS and CDR2 YYNGEE. This CDR3 is CASSSRYGQDQPQHF. CDR3 coding DNA: TGTGCCAGCAGCTCACGGTATGGGCAGGATCAGCCCCAGCATTTT.

The genes are TRBV11-2 and TRBJ2-5, with D unclear. This CDR3 spans 14 amino acids. The germline gives CDR1 SGHAT, CDR2 FQNNGV. Trimming pared 0 bases from V and 5 bases from J, leaving 10 bases between. The CDR3 DNA reads TGTGCCAGCAGCTTAGATCTGTACTCTGAGACCCAGTACTTC. Residues: CASSLDLYSETQYF. The full variable domain, rest sourced from reference TRBV11-2 and TRBJ2-5, is EAGVAQSPRYKIIEKRQSVAFWCNPISGHATLYWYQQILGQGPKLLIQFQNNGVVDDSQLPKDRFSAERLKGVDSTLKIQPAKLEDSAVYLCASSLDLYSETQYFGPGTRLLVL.